This entry is about one TCR beta chain. The specificity of this receptor is unknown. The sample holds no much larger clone one base away, and base qualities are not on file. The data were taken from a study of cytomegalovirus exposure and HLA in healthy donors (dated by TCRdb to 2016 to 2017). Background on the whole study: In an earlier analysis of approximately 640 of the donors, approximately 300 Gb of sequence data and approximately 100 million unique TCR beta sequences from 150 million to 200 million T cells were reported. All discovery cohort repertoires had been generated using a single sequencing platform. The later analysis used no new phenotypic data to find candidate immune exposures, relying instead on TCR beta sequences and their occurrence across donors. An earlier analysis of approximately 630 of the donors applied high-throughput TCR beta sequencing to assess whether each TCR beta V gene segment acted as functional or pseudogenic. Of the roughly 390 genotyped donors, 81% were placed in the genetic ancestry cluster associated with self-reported Caucasian donors. The aim of the study was to test whether cataloging public T cell receptors could identify signatures of past pathogen exposure. To study patterns of TCR occurrence, a later analysis re-analyzed previously published TCR beta repertoires from 500 to 850 donors and added high-resolution HLA genotyping. Both class I and class II loci were covered by HLA typing, at four-digit resolution. In a later genetic analysis, genome-wide SNP genotypes for about three fifths of the roughly 670 donors were used, and that subset was treated as a discovery cohort. Typing coverage differed by locus: A, B, C, DRB1 and DQB1 were typed in about 620-630 donors, DQA1 in approximately 520, DPA1 in around 580, and DPB1 in around 490. Across 398 genotyped donors of the cohort, an average of about 240,000 unique TCR beta nucleotide sequences per donor were sequenced, and 15% to 20% of those sequences were non-productive. The study profiled the T cell repertoires of hundreds of subjects by immunosequencing and related them to cytomegalovirus serostatus. An early release that covered roughly 600 HLA-typed donors contained 300 to 350 gigabases of sequencing data and 70 million to 100 million unique TCR sequences. To predict cytomegalovirus infection status, the study combined high-throughput TCR immunosequencing, statistical association of individual TCRs with disease status, and machine learning. Alongside the repertoire data, information on donor age, sex, ethnicity and CMV serostatus was compiled. In addition to the first cohort of approximately 670 subjects, a separate validation cohort of some 120 different subjects was used. Roughly five DR-DQ haplotypes were handled as single units for association and clustering because linkage in the cohort was strong. What the research found in general, with its limitations: The study listed 164 TCR beta chains as associated with cytomegalovirus. Because HLA typing was unavailable for some donors at each locus, only the typed subset was used in association tests. In a later analysis, the rate of TCR association differed among HLA loci, with DRB1 alleles having the most associated TCRs and HLA-C alleles having the fewest. The 87-base-pair reads could not distinguish some IMGT-functional V segments, including TRBV6-2 and TRBV6-3, so those segments were excluded. When HLA alleles, especially DR and DQ, strongly co-occurred, attributing TCR associations to individual alleles was difficult. A further reported finding was that TCR beta sequences accurately predicted the HLA-A and HLA-B alleles for most subjects in the first cohort. The authors suggested that the approach could potentially be extended to other disease states and immunological phenotypes. Correlated functional status among segregating V segments might be attributable to linkage disequilibrium, but an unknown experimental factor could not be ruled out. Cytomegalovirus status was reported to be diagnosed by the classifier with high specificity and sensitivity in both the original and validation cohorts. Because counts were too low, around 18 rarely observed V segments, including chromosome 9 orphons, were left out of the earlier analysis of 587 of the donors. The presence/absence analyses assumed that sequencing depth was roughly uniform across donors, and that assumption may not be true. In a later analysis, HLA-associated TCR beta chains were found to be more clonally expanded and to have lower generation probabilities than equally common non-associated chains. The sequencing pipeline was judged likely to have produced a cluster of highly shared sequence variants as a technical artifact. The cohort was sequenced for TCR beta chains only, and without alpha or paired-chain data the features that could be detected were limited. A few of the identified cytomegalovirus-associated TCR beta chains were confirmed in vitro to be specific for cytomegalovirus antigens. V-gene and J-gene trimming of TCR beta chains was associated with a missense DCLRE1C variant in a later genetic analysis, and the association was replicated in an independent cohort. Compared with the approximately 710-donor mean, donors in an Asian-associated ancestry cluster had fewer N-insertions in productive TCRs, according to a later genetic analysis. Broadly in line with IMGT annotations, most TCR beta V segments showed up in productive rearrangements about 87% or about 30% of the time in an earlier analysis of 587 of the donors. According to a later analysis, parvovirus B19, influenza, CMV and Epstein-Barr virus appeared linked to several top co-occurrence clusters. According to a later analysis, most CMV-associated TCR beta chains appeared to be HLA-restricted, and the HLA associations seemed to be driven largely by CMV exposure. For the cohort, immune exposure information was limited to CMV serostatus. A later analysis associated 15,000 or so TCR beta sequences with specific HLA alleles at a false discovery rate of 0.05. Most TCR sequences were observed very rarely across donors, whereas some public TCRs were present in many individuals.

The library was prepared using the immunoSEQ multiplex PCR assay. For the multiplex PCR, a mixture combining 60 forward primers for TCR Vbeta segments and 13 reverse primers for TCR Jbeta segments was used. The CDR3 region of rearranged TCR beta genes was amplified from genomic DNA by a multiplex PCR assay. The Illumina HiSeq System was used to sequence the amplified TCR beta libraries as 87-base-pair reads. The paper's data handling went like this. In a later analysis, 70 million to 95 million unique TCR beta chains were counted across the roughly 610 repertoires, and around 10 million of these chains were shared by at least two donors. To remove PCR and sequencing errors, raw reads were error-corrected and collapsed into unique sequences using a nearest-neighbor algorithm that merged closely related sequences. Alignment of CDR3 sequences to IMGT reference sequences was used to assign V, D and J gene segments. For a sequence to be retained, a match of at least six nucleotides to both a V gene segment and a J gene segment was required. Rearrangements were classified as productive when the CDR3 lacked stop codons and remained in frame with V and J, and all other rearrangements were classified as non-productive. Following IMGT convention, CDR3 was defined as the stretch from the second conserved V-encoded cysteine up to the conserved J-encoded phenylalanine. The earlier analysis of about 610 of the donors excluded sequences that lacked an unambiguous match to a single V gene segment. In an earlier analysis of 587 of the donors, V segments were called functional above 56.7% productive rearrangements and were called segregating when the between-donor standard deviation exceeded 5%. To diagnose cytomegalovirus status from the catalog of TCR beta chain sequences, a statistical classification framework was built. In a later analysis, TCR nucleotide sequences were compared against IMGT/GENE-DB human TR gene sequences so that V and J genes could be assigned. Using the TCRdist pipeline, a later analysis assigned CDR3 sequences along with most-parsimonious VDJ recombination scenarios. In a later analysis, each TCR beta chain was defined by its CDR3 amino acid sequence together with its V-gene family, and reads without a unique V-gene family were excluded. In a later analysis, some 600 highly shared, low-generation-probability nucleotide sequences were removed to address suspected cross-contamination and a sequencing artifact. A later analysis calculated a clonal expansion index for each public chain from normalized within-repertoire ranks of inferred template counts. In a later analysis, generation probabilities were computed using a VDJ recombination model fitted to out-of-frame rearrangements, and the results were checked against IGoR. Hypergeometric tests were used in a later analysis to score TCR-TCR, TCR-HLA and TCR-CMV co-occurrence, with a repertoire-size bias correction applied to the TCR pairs. In a later analysis, false discovery rates were estimated by permuting HLA or CMV assignments 20 times. In a later analysis, co-occurring TCRs were grouped with DBSCAN, and TCRdist sequence similarity was added when clustering was performed within HLA-allele-positive subsets. Repertoires with fewer than 30,000 or more than 120,000 public chains were left out of co-occurrence clustering, as were five repertoires with anomalous nucleotide sharing. Sourced from immuneACCESS, this table was stored by TCRdb with only in-frame sequences that have V and J called. A share of the clones is absent; for the studies checked, an unresolved V gene accounts for under half, and the remainder has no known explanation. V and J calls and clone size come straight from that table; D and trimming were deduced from the DNA. This sample lists approximately 200,000 clones; 60% to 85% were detected once. About 1.6% of the sample is taken by the ten largest.

The cohort consisted of 666 healthy bone marrow donors. All cohort members were sampled while nominally healthy, although unrecorded immune exposures were likely present. The donor was CMV seronegative and belonged to the group of 320 or so seronegative cohort members. A peripheral blood sample was collected from each donor, and TCR beta sequencing was performed on peripheral blood mononuclear cells. The Qiagen DNeasy Blood Extraction Kit was used to extract genomic DNA from the blood cell samples. After removal of 0 bases from V and 7 bases from J, the junction retains 6 bases not matched to a gene. From the cysteine up to the phenylalanine, the CDR3 has a length of 15 residues. Only the CDR3 region is kept as DNA, spanning 45 bases read in frame from base 1. Per the germline V gene, SGDLS is the CDR1 and YYNGEE is the CDR2.

The TCR originated in a woman younger than 30 in good health and CMV-seronegative. Source material: PBMCs. This chain is built from TRBV9 and TRBJ2-7; TRBD2 aligns with 11 central bases. The sequenced DNA: TGTGCCAGCAGCGTAGGTACTAGCGGGGGTAAAGAGCAGTACTTC. Its amino acids are CASSVGTSGGKEQYF.